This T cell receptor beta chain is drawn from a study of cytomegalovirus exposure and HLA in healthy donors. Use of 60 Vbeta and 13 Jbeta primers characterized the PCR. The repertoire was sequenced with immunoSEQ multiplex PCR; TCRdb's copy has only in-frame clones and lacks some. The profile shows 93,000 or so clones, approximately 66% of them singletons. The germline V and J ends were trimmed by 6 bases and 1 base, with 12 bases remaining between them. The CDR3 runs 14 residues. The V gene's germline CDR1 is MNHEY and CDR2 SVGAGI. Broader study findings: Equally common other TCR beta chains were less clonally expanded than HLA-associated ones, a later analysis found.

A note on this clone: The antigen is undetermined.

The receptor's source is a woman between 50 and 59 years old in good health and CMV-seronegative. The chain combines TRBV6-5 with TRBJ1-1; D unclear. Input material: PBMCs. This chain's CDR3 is CASRLPGENTEAFF. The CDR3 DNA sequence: TGTGCCAGCAGACTTCCGGGAGAGAACACTGAAGCTTTCTTT.